The 7 T cell receptor beta chains given below trace back to one sample, sequenced in a study of cytomegalovirus exposure and HLA in healthy donors. The PCR employed 60 Vbeta primers together with 13 Jbeta primers. Produced via immunoSEQ multiplex PCR; TCRdb's table is partial and in-frame only. This table holds approximately 140,000 clones, over 70% found once. Sequenced input: PBMCs. These receptors all stem from a male donor in good health and CMV-seronegative.

The V gene is TRBV30, the J gene TRBJ2-2; TRBD2 is a possible D gene (6 bases). Germline V lookup: CDR1 GTSNPN, CDR2 SVGIG (reference sequence). The CDR3 consists of 15 residues. CDR3 nucleotides: TGTGCTCAACGCTTGCGCGGGACCCCGGGCGGGGAGCTGTTTTTT. Translation: CAQRLRGTPGGELFF.

The CDR3 here is CASSVRLDQPQHF. CDR3 in DNA: TGTGCCAGCAGCGTAAGGCTAGATCAGCCCCAGCATTTT. The chain recombines TRBV9 with TRBJ1-5, with no clear D. CDR1 and CDR2 (germline): SGDLS, YYNGEE. Trimming removed 1 base from V and 5 bases from J, with 7 bases in between. This CDR3 is 13 amino acids long.

The chain recombines TRBV5-1 with TRBJ1-2; D gene uncertain. CDR1 and CDR2 (germline): SGHRS, YFSETQ. V was shortened by 0 bases and J by 5 bases, with 8 bases between the two germline ends. The CDR3 runs 13 residues. The CDR3 loop is CASSLGQSYGYTF. CDR3 coding DNA: TGCGCCAGCAGCTTGGGACAATCTTATGGCTACACCTTC.

The chain recombines TRBV7-9 with TRBJ2-7, with 8 positions matching TRBD1. Trimming removed 1 base from V and 6 bases from J; junction bases left unmatched: 14. The V gene's germline CDR1 is SEHNR and CDR2 FQNEAQ (reference sequence). The CDR3 runs to 17 residues. Written as DNA, the CDR3 is TGTGCCAGCAGCTTAGATCCCAGGGGGCGCTTTCCGTCCGAGCAGTACTTC. It encodes CASSLDPRGRFPSEQYF.

The gene calls are TRBV7-9 and TRBJ2-7; 7 bases align to TRBD2. The CDR3 loop spans 14 amino acids. The germline V gene encodes CDR1 SEHNR and CDR2 FQNEAQ (reference sequence). V lost 1 base, J lost 3 bases, and 3 bases stayed unmatched. The CDR3 loop reads CASSLVAGGYEQYF. The CDR3, as DNA: TGTGCCAGCAGCTTAGTAGCGGGTGGCTACGAGCAGTACTTC. The full variable domain, with the rest looked up from reference TRBV7-9 and TRBJ2-7, is DTGVSQNPRHKITKRGQNVTFRCDPISEHNRLYWYRQTLGQGPEFLTYFQNEAQLEKSRLLSDRFSAERPKGSFSTLEIQRTEQGDSAMYLCASSLVAGGYEQYFGPGTRLTVT.

V gene TRBV7-6 combines with J gene TRBJ2-3, with 12 positions matching TRBD2. With 4 bases clipped from V and 2 bases from J, the junction kept 4 bases outside the gene matches. The CDR3 totals 16 residues. Germline values: CDR1 SGHVS, CDR2 FNYEAQ. The CDR3: CASSSWTSGDTDTQYF. The CDR3 coding sequence is TGTGCCAGCAGCTCCTGGACTAGCGGGGACACAGATACGCAGTATTTT.

The J gene is TRBJ2-5, the V gene TRBV27, with 11 bases lining up with TRBD2. The CDR3 sequence is 15 residues long. V lost 6 bases, J lost 1 base, and 4 bases stayed unmatched. CDR1 and CDR2 (germline): MNHEY, SMNVEV (reference sequence). The CDR3 bases are TGTGCCAGCAGCCCACTAGCGGGAGTCCAAGAGACCCAGTACTTC. Amino acids: CASSPLAGVQETQYF.